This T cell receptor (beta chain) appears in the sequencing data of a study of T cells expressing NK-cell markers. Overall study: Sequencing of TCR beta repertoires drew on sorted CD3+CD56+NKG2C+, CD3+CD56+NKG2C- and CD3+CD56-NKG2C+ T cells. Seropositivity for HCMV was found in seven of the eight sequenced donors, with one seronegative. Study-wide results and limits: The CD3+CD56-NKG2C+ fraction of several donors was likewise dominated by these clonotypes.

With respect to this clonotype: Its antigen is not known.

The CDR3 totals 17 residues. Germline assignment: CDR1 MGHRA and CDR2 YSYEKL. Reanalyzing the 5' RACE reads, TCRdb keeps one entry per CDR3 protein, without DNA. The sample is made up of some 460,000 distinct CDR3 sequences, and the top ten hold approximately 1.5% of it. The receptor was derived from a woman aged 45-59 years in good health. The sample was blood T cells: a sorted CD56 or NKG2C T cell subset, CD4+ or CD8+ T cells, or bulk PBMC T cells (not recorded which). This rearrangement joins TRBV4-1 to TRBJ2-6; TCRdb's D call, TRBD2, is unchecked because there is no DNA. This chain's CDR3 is CASSQAGRVLGANVLTF.